One TCR beta chain is described in this entry. This clone was observed once. Its antigen is unknown. Per-base quality was not reported, and no clone a single base away is much larger than it. The sample belongs to a study of blood T cell repertoires in COVID-19 (dated by TCRdb to 2020 to 2022). At the level of the whole study: Samples covering the acute and convalescent phases of COVID-19 were provided by collaborators in the United States, Italy and Spain. The material from the prospective study consisted of cDNA or gDNA derived from T cells, B-cell-depleted T cells, or PBMCs. Subjects who had been exposed to COVID-19, were actively infected with it, or had recovered from it provided the deeply sampled blood TCRbeta repertoires that made up the dataset. The repertoires were released in a freely available public database intended as a resource for research on the immune response to SARS-CoV-2. Samples came from the ongoing ImmuneRACE study (first 160 participants) plus 1,254 subjects from 6 global collaborators. A de-identified subject ID, COVID-19 status, age in years and sex were almost always included in the sample metadata. Where available, HLA class I and class II types were obtained from metadata supplied by the sample provider rather than from assay-based typing.

The collaborating institutions used their own protocols to collect whole blood in K2EDTA tubes. For TCRbeta analysis, collaborators shipped samples in one of three forms: frozen whole blood, isolated PBMCs, or DNA extracted from either of those sample types. TCRbeta CDR3 regions were amplified from genomic DNA by means of the immunoSEQ Assay, a bias-controlled multiplex PCR. In the authors' own workflow: The number of nucleated cells in each sample was estimated by amplification of reference gene primers within the assay. To quantify the absolute abundance of each unique TCRbeta CDR3 rearrangement, sequence reads were collapsed and filtered. For each sample, productive Simpson clonality was calculated by taking the square root of Simpson's diversity index across productive rearrangements. Not all clones reach the TCRdb copy of this immuneACCESS table, which keeps in-frame sequences only. Checked studies attribute under half of the gap to unresolved V genes and leave the rest unexplained. The DNA was the basis for D and trimming; V, J and clone size are from that table. The sample table holds about 160,000 clones, of which roughly 74% were seen once. The ten largest clones take up approximately 14% of the sample.

Study-wide findings and limitations: Clinical and demographic metadata were provided uncurated, with the amount varying by source and participant.

The TCR was taken from a woman aged 80 or older with acute or convalescent COVID-19. Sequencing was performed on peripheral blood.

The bases are TGCGCCAGCGAGAGCGGGAGGGGTGGAGATACGCAGTATTTT. The translation is CASESGRGGDTQYF. Recombination joined TRBV5-1 with TRBJ2-3; 10 central nucleotides agree with TRBD2. The germline V gene specifies SGHRS as CDR1 and YFSETQ as CDR2. V ends up 7 bases short and J 5 bases short, with an unmatched junction base count of 7. Inclusive of the bounding cysteine and phenylalanine, the CDR3 is 14 residues long. Only the CDR3 region is kept as DNA, spanning 42 bases read in frame from base 1.